Sequencing of this T cell receptor (beta chain) was carried out in a study of T cells in Graves' hyperthyroidism and ophthalmopathy. Study overall: Once the initial diagnosis was made, peripheral blood was obtained before any treatment.

General observations from the study: Within blood appeared most thyroid clonotypes that had expanded above 0.001.

TCR beta CDR3 sequences were amplified from RNA transcripts. RT-PCR in the first round (using the HTBI primer set) targeted the TCR CDR3. TCRdb called the multiplex PCR reads again in MiXCR, with one record for every CDR3 protein. Of about 640,000 distinct CDR3 sequences in the sample, roughly 20% are singletons; the top ten hold around a third. Of note for this clonotype: The antigen is undetermined. With a much larger clone just one base away, this may be a read error. It is likely a read error, because the conserved phenylalanine at the end of the CDR3 is missing.

The germline V and J ends were trimmed by 0 bases and 2 bases, with 8 bases remaining between them. Germline loops: CDR1 GTSNPN, CDR2 SVGIG (reference sequence). This CDR3 is built from 14 residues. The diagnoses drew upon clinical symptoms, serum thyroxine and TRAb, thyroid ultrasound and orbital computed tomography. The origin of this receptor is a man between 25 and 39 years old with Graves' ophthalmopathy. The V gene is TRBV30, the J gene TRBJ1-5; perhaps TRBD1 as D (5 bases). Sequencing input: blood. The DNA for the CDR3 is TGTGCCTGGAGTGTAGACAGACGCAATCAGCCCCAGCATATT. It encodes CAWSVDRRNQPQHI.